This TCR beta chain was retrieved from a study of blood T cell repertoires in COVID-19. Study at large: T cells, B-cell-depleted T cells, or PBMCs provided the cDNA or gDNA that served as material.

The germline V gene has CDR1 SNHLY and CDR2 FYNNEI. V lost 7 bases to trimming and J lost 5 bases; unmatched junction nucleotides: 5. The CDR3 has 14 amino acids. As processed by the authors: Quantification of nucleated cells was approximated via reference gene primer amplification. Libraries were prepared by immunoSEQ multiplex PCR; TCRdb keeps only in-frame clonotypes and omits some of them. V and J calls and clone size are copied from that table; D and trimming were computed from the DNA. The repertoire consists of more than 150,000 clones, with approximately 80% occurring once and the leading ten covering roughly 14%.

The material sequenced was peripheral blood. The rearrangement joins TRBV2 to TRBJ1-5, with 10 bases identical to TRBD1. This TCR was sampled from a woman of 80 years or more with acute or convalescent COVID-19. CDR3 amino acids: CASKDRGRDQPQHF. The CDR3 DNA follows: TGTGCCAGCAAAGACAGGGGGCGTGATCAGCCCCAGCATTTT.